A single sample is the source of the 32 T cell receptor beta chains below, sequenced in a study of vaccination and CD4 T cells after COVID-19. Stated treatment: approximately 9-day PBMC culture with coronavirus spike peptide pools or control peptides (ViraFEST assay). Their recognized antigens are unknown. Once obtained from cultured CD4+ T cells, the DNA was sequenced using the Oncomine TCR Beta short-read assay. TCRdb fed the PCR reads into MiXCR, producing one record per CDR3 protein. The table has roughly 20,000 distinct CDR3 sequences, approximately 59% seen once. The sample was CD4+ T cells from blood, cultured in vitro, taken after SARS-CoV-2 vaccination. The receptors come from a human donor who had recovered from COVID-19.

This clonotype was observed a few times. This rearrangement joins TRBV7-3 to TRBJ2-1; 8 positions agree with TRBD1. CDR1 is SGHTA and CDR2 is FQGTGA in the germline V gene. There are 16 residues in the CDR3. V shed 5 bases, J shed 8 bases, and the junction held 14 bases outside the gene matches. The CDR3, as DNA: TGTGCCAGCAGCCTCGCCGGGACAGGTCTACGGGATGAGCAGTTCTTC. This encodes CASSLAGTGLRDEQFF.

This sequence joins TRBV30 and TRBJ1-5, with no clear D. The CDR3 consists of 13 residues. V shed 1 base and J shed 2 bases, with 6 bases lying between them. CDR1 is GTSNPN and CDR2 is SVGIG in the germline V gene (reference sequence). The CDR3 nucleotides read TGTGCCTGGAGTGAAGATCGCAATCAGCCCCAGCATTTT. Encoded protein: CAWSEDRNQPQHF.

V gene TRBV28 combines with J gene TRBJ1-2; no definite D call. This CDR3 has 15 amino acids. The V end was cut by 2 bases, the J end by 8 bases, with 18 bases between. From germline, CDR1 is MDHEN and CDR2 SYDVKM. The DNA of the CDR3 is TGTGCCAGCAGTTTAGAGTGGGGTGTATATGGAGGCTACACCTTC. This encodes CASSLEWGVYGGYTF.

The chain links TRBV6-2 or TRBV6-3 to TRBJ1-2; tentatively, D is TRBD1 (6 bases). The CDR3 has 11 amino acids. Trimming removed 8 bases from V and 6 bases from J, with 10 bases in between. Germline CDR1 reads MNHEY; CDR2 reads SVGEGT. In DNA form, the CDR3 reads TGTGCCAGCCGGACAGTGGATGGCTACACCTTC. Translating gives CASRTVDGYTF.

This chain joins TRBV19 and TRBJ1-5; D gene uncertain. Germline CDR1 LNHDA, CDR2 SQIVND (reference sequence). Trimming shortened V by 3 bases and J by 6 bases, and 12 bases separated the two germline ends. The CDR3 sequence is 14 residues long. CDR3 coding DNA: TGTGCCAGTAGTATTACGTCCCGGGGTCAGCCCCAGCATTTT. Encoded protein: CASSITSRGQPQHF. Combining the CDR3 with reference TRBV19 and TRBJ1-5 gives the whole variable domain DGGITQSPKYLFRKEGQNVTLSCEQNLNHDAMYWYRQDPGQGLRLIYYSQIVNDFQKGDIAEGYSVSREKKESFPLTVTSAQKNPTAFYLCASSITSRGQPQHFGDGTRLSIL.

The chain recombines TRBV9 with TRBJ1-1; possible D gene TRBD1, 5 bases. Germline loops: CDR1 SGDLS, CDR2 YYNGEE. Trimming shortened V by 0 bases and J by 4 bases, and 10 bases separated the two germline ends. The CDR3 consists of 14 residues. CDR3 bases: TGTGCCAGCAGCGTAGGTCCCCAGGGCACTGAAGCTTTCTTT. The encoded protein is CASSVGPQGTEAFF.

The CDR3 bases are TGTGCCAGCATGGAATCGGCACCTGGAAACACCATATATTTT. This encodes CASMESAPGNTIYF. This rearrangement joins TRBV6-1 to TRBJ1-3, with D uncertain. Trimming removed 7 bases from V and 2 bases from J, with 12 bases in between. CDR3 length: 14 residues. CDR1 and CDR2 (germline): MNHNS, SASEGT.

This rearrangement joins TRBV10-3 to TRBJ1-2; no reliable D call. The CDR3 extends over 12 amino acids. Germline CDR1 ENHRY, CDR2 SYGVKD. Trimming stripped 0 bases from V and 8 bases from J, with 7 bases between. In nucleotides, the CDR3 is TGTGCCATCAGTGAGTCTCCCCTCGGCTACACCTTC. Translating gives CAISESPLGYTF.

The genes are TRBV7-6 and TRBJ2-1, with D perhaps given as TRBD1 or TRBD2 (6 bases each). CDR3 length: 13 amino acids. V lost 2 bases to trimming and J lost 7 bases, with 9 bases between them. Germline V lookup: CDR1 SGHVS, CDR2 FNYEAQ. As DNA, the CDR3 is TGTGCCAGCAGCTTAAAAGGGGGGAATGAGCAGTTCTTC. Translation: CASSLKGGNEQFF.

This chain joins TRBV19 and TRBJ1-2; possible D gene TRBD1, 5 bases. The CDR3 has 13 residues. V lost 4 bases and J 4 bases, leaving 10 bases between the germline ends. Germline-derived CDR1 and CDR2 are LNHDA and SQIVND (reference sequence). CDR3 sequence reads: CASSSRDGYGYTF. The CDR3 nucleotides read TGTGCCAGTAGTAGCAGGGACGGCTATGGCTACACCTTC.

This chain joins TRBV10-3 and TRBJ1-5; TRBD1 matches at 9 bases. CDR3 length equals 15 residues. Germline CDR1 is ENHRY and CDR2 is SYGVKD. V was pared by 0 bases and J by 5 bases, with 2 bases of the junction left unmatched. The CDR3 nucleotides read TGTGCCATCAGTGAGTCGGGACAGGGCGATCAGCCCCAGCATTTT. Protein sequence: CAISESGQGDQPQHF.

The chain couples TRBV21-1 to TRBJ2-3; the table's D gene call, TRBD2, was not cross checked with the DNA. TRBV21-1 is a listed pseudogene. CDR3 length: 18 amino acids. CDR3 coding DNA: TGTGCCAGCAGCAAAGAGATGAGGGATCGGGGAGCCACAGATACGCAGTATTTT. Its translation: CASSKEMRDRGATDTQYF.

J is TRBJ2-7 and V is TRBV6-1; D ambiguous. This CDR3 contains 14 residues. Per germline, CDR1 MNHNS and CDR2 SASEGT. Trimming removed 6 bases at V and 3 bases at J, with 15 bases between. The CDR3 loop is CASRESTPNYEQYF. The CDR3 DNA reads as TGTGCCAGCAGGGAGTCGACCCCCAACTACGAGCAGTACTTC.

CDR3 DNA sequence: TGCAGCGTTGGCACAGGGAGAGGCTACACCTTC. Translated, it gives CSVGTGRGYTF. The chain links TRBV29-1 to TRBJ1-2; D perhaps matches TRBD1 (6 bases). V lost 4 bases to trimming and J lost 8 bases, with 11 bases between them. In germline, CDR1 is SQVTM, CDR2 ANQGSEA. The CDR3 contains 11 residues.

V gene TRBV7-2 combines with J gene TRBJ1-2; weak D call: TRBD1 (6 bases). Germline CDR1 is SGHTA and CDR2 is FQGNSA. V was pared by 3 bases and J by 5 bases, with 16 bases between. The CDR3 has 15 residues. CDR3: CASSFLAGVSYGYTF. CDR3 bases: TGTGCCAGCAGCTTCCTGGCAGGGGTATCTTATGGCTACACCTTC.

V and J are TRBV7-2 and TRBJ1-2; TRBD1 might be the D (5 bases). Germline V gene lookup returns CDR1 SGHTA and CDR2 FQGNSA. This CDR3 contains 15 residues. With 2 bases removed from V and 7 bases from J, the gap between germline ends came to 17 bases. CDR3 in amino acids: CASSLSIGQGTGYTF. CDR3 sequence (DNA): TGTGCCAGCAGCTTATCCATTGGGCAGGGAACTGGCTACACCTTC. Full variable domain (rest looked up from reference TRBV7-2 and TRBJ1-2): GAGVSQSPSNKVTEKGKDVELRCDPISGHTALYWYRQSLGQGLEFLIYFQGNSAPDKSGLPSDRFSAERTGGSVSTLTIQRTQQEDSAVYLCASSLSIGQGTGYTFGSGTRLTVV.

This clonotype has more than one count but fewer than ten. The chain couples TRBV7-2 to TRBJ1-2; 7 bases align to TRBD1. Germline values: CDR1 SGHTA, CDR2 FQGNSA. V was pared by 2 bases and J by 4 bases, with 4 bases of the junction left unmatched. The CDR3 has 14 amino acids. The CDR3 DNA sequence: TGTGCCAGCAGCTTATATCGGGACAGCTATGGCTACACCTTC. This translates into CASSLYRDSYGYTF.

This clonotype has just a few counts. This chain joins TRBV6-2 or TRBV6-3 and TRBJ1-2; 11 bases align to TRBD1. The germline V gene encodes CDR1 MNHEY and CDR2 SVGEGT. The CDR3 length is 14 residues. Germline trimming cut 5 bases from V and 2 bases from J; bases unmatched to any gene: 1. Here the CDR3 DNA reads TGTGCCAGCAGTGGACAGGGGGCGAACTATGGCTACACCTTC. This gives the protein CASSGQGANYGYTF.

This chain links TRBV6-2 or TRBV6-3 with TRBJ1-2, with unresolved D. This CDR3 is 12 amino acids long. Germline V gene data show CDR1 as MNHEY and CDR2 as SVGEGT. V lost 7 bases to trimming and J lost 8 bases, with 14 bases between them. The CDR3 DNA reads TGTGCCAGCAATAACGGGGTCCAAGGCTACACCTTC. Translation gives CASNNGVQGYTF.

The chain combines TRBV2 with TRBJ1-2; D might be TRBD1 (5 bases). CDR3 length equals 13 residues. In germline, CDR1 is SNHLY, CDR2 FYNNEI. Trimming removed 8 bases from V and 6 bases from J, with 16 bases in between. The CDR3 spells CASEEFRGDGYTF. The DNA of the CDR3 is TGTGCCAGCGAGGAGTTTCGGGGGGATGGCTACACCTTC.

This clonotype was found a few times. The chain recombines TRBV5-1 with TRBJ2-1, with 9 nucleotides matching TRBD2. The germline V gene encodes CDR1 SGHRS and CDR2 YFSETQ. Trimming took 0 bases from V and 7 from J; bases not matched to a gene: 5. This CDR3 is built from 15 residues. The chain's CDR3 is CASSLGLAGRNEQFF. The CDR3, as DNA: TGCGCCAGCAGCTTGGGGCTAGCGGGACGAAATGAGCAGTTCTTC.

V is TRBV18 and J is TRBJ2-7; TRBD1 is a possible D gene (6 bases). This CDR3 comprises 15 residues. V dropped 4 bases and J dropped 0 bases, with 13 bases sitting between them. The germline V gene has CDR1 KGHSH and CDR2 LQKENI. CDR3 in amino acids: CASSRPGQSSYEQYF. The CDR3 bases are TGTGCCAGCTCACGCCCGGGACAAAGCTCCTACGAGCAGTACTTC.

The rearrangement links TRBV18 to TRBJ2-5; D gene ambiguous. The CDR3 is 14 residues long. V lost 1 base and J lost 4, with 10 bases in between. The germline CDR1 and CDR2 sequences are KGHSH and LQKENI. The CDR3 region has the DNA TGTGCCAGCTCACCACGGCGAGCGCCAGAGACCCAGTACTTC. This translates into CASSPRRAPETQYF. Full variable domain (missing parts from reference TRBV18 and TRBJ2-5): NAGVMQNPRHLVRRRGQEARLRCSPMKGHSHVYWYRQLPEEGLKFMVYLQKENIIDESGMPKERFSAEFPKEGPSILRIQQVVRGDSAAYFCASSPRRAPETQYFGPGTRLLVL.

The genes are TRBV6-2 or TRBV6-3 and TRBJ1-1; TRBD1 agrees at 9 bases. With V trimmed by 6 bases and J by 3 bases, 14 bases remained unmatched. Looked up from germline, CDR1 is MNHEY and CDR2 is SVGEGT. The CDR3 contains 17 residues. The CDR3 DNA sequence: TGTGCCAGCAGCCGCCCTGCCGGGGGGACAGGGTACACTGAAGCTTTCTTT. Residues: CASSRPAGGTGYTEAFF.

This clonotype appeared a few times. The chain recombines TRBV20-1 with TRBJ2-3; TRBD2 aligns across 10 bases. CDR1 DFQATT and CDR2 SNEGSKA come from the germline V gene (reference sequence). CDR3 length: 15 residues. V trimming: 1 base; J trimming: 4 bases; junction bases outside the gene matches: 5. The CDR3 DNA follows: TGCAGTGCTAGAGTGAGCGGGAGGGCCGCAGATACGCAGTATTTT. Amino acids: CSARVSGRAADTQYF.

V and J are TRBV19 and TRBJ1-6; unclear D gene. V was shortened by 8 bases and J by 8 bases, with 19 bases between the two germline ends. CDR3 size: 15 residues. Per the germline V gene, CDR1 is LNHDA and CDR2 is SQIVND (reference sequence). In DNA, the CDR3 is TGTGCCAGTTTAGGCGGCCTCGGGGTAGATTCACCCCTCCACTTT. Translation gives CASLGGLGVDSPLHF.

The rearrangement uses TRBV4-3 and TRBJ1-2; the D is unclear. The CDR3 extends over 17 amino acids. V was cut by 0 bases and J by 7 bases, with 21 bases left in between. The germline gives CDR1 LGHNA, CDR2 YSLEER. In DNA form, the CDR3 reads TGCGCCAGCAGCCAAGATCCCGAACAGTCCCGGGGAGGTGGCTACACCTTC. This translates into CASSQDPEQSRGGGYTF.

CDR3 DNA: TGTGCCAGCAGCCGGACAGGAAGAGACACAGATACGCAGTATTTT. Protein sequence: CASSRTGRDTDTQYF. The chain carries TRBV6-2 or TRBV6-3 and TRBJ2-3, with TRBD1 matching over 7 bases. The germline V gene encodes CDR1 MNHEY and CDR2 SVGEGT. CDR3 length equals 15 residues. Germline trimming cut 6 bases from V and 2 bases from J; bases unmatched to any gene: 8.

V is TRBV7-3 and J is TRBJ1-6, with D tentatively TRBD1 (5 bases). Germline V CDR1 and CDR2: SGHTA, FQGTGA. The CDR3 sequence is 15 residues long. The germline V and J ends were trimmed by 2 bases and 10 bases, with 15 bases remaining between them. CDR3 region: CASSLGGGVRSPLHF. The CDR3 nucleotides read TGTGCCAGCAGCTTAGGTGGAGGGGTGCGCTCACCCCTCCACTTT.

This chain links TRBV7-2 with TRBJ1-2; no firm D call. CDR3 length equals 15 residues. CDR1 SGHTA and CDR2 FQGNSA come from the germline V gene. V was clipped by 2 bases and J by 7 bases, with 17 bases between them. The DNA for the CDR3 is TGTGCCAGCAGCTTAAGTATTAACCCCTCTGGTGGCTACACCTTC. Translated: CASSLSINPSGGYTF.

This clonotype was recorded a few times. The chain links TRBV7-9 to TRBJ2-5; 12 nucleotides match TRBD1. This CDR3 region has 16 residues. In germline, CDR1 is SEHNR, CDR2 FQNEAQ (reference sequence). Trimming cost V 1 base and J 1 base; bases outside gene matches: 1. The DNA for the CDR3 is TGTGCCAGCAGCTTAGGGGACAGGGGGCCCCAAGAGACCCAGTACTTC. This encodes CASSLGDRGPQETQYF.

In DNA, the CDR3 is TGCGCCAGCAGCCAAGTGGAAGGAAACGAGCAGTACTTC. Translation: CASSQVEGNEQYF. V is TRBV4-1 and J is TRBJ2-7; no reliable D call. In germline, CDR1 is MGHRA, CDR2 YSYEKL. The V gene lost 1 base and the J gene lost 5 bases, with 9 bases spanning the gap. CDR3 length: 13 residues.